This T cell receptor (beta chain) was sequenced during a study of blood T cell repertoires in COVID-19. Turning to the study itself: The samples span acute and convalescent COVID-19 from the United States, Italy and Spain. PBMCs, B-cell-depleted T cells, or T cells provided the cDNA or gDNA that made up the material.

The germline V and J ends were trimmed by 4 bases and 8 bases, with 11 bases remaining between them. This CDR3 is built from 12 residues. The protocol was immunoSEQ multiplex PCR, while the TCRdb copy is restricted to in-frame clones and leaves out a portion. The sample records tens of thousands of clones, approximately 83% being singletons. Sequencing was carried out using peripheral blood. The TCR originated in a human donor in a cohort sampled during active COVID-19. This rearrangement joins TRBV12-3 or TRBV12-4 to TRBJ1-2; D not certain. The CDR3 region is CASSSGIEGYTF. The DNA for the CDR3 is TGTGCCAGCAGTTCCGGGATTGAAGGCTACACCTTC.